The next 16 T cell receptor beta chains were all read from a single sample in a study of blood T cell repertoires in COVID-19. Sequencing was performed with immunoSEQ multiplex PCR; in TCRdb, only in-frame clones are kept and a portion is missing. The sample includes about 160,000 clones, around 86% seen only once; the top ten take roughly 3.4%. Sample: peripheral blood. The receptors shown here come from an older man with acute or convalescent COVID-19.

The J gene is TRBJ1-4, the V gene TRBV5-6; maybe TRBD1 (6 bases). Germline CDR1 is SGHDT and CDR2 is YYEEEE. This CDR3 region has 15 residues. The germline V and J ends were trimmed by 4 bases and 0 bases, with 10 bases remaining between them. The CDR3 here is CASSITGTTNEKLFF. The CDR3 coding sequence is TGTGCCAGCAGCATCACAGGGACAACTAATGAAAAACTGTTTTTT.

The rearrangement links TRBV7-3 to TRBJ2-7, with TRBD2 matching over 10 bases. From germline, CDR1 is SGHTA and CDR2 FQGTGA. Germline trimming cut 1 base from V and 5 bases from J; bases unmatched to any gene: 17. The CDR3 consists of 19 residues. CDR3 nucleotide sequence: TGTGCCAGCAGCTTAATACAGGGACTAGCGATAAAGAAGCGCCACGAGCAGTACTTC. Amino acid sequence: CASSLIQGLAIKKRHEQYF.

The chain has TRBV4-1 and TRBJ2-3; the match to TRBD2 covers 14 bases. Unmatched junction bases numbered 15, after V lost 4 bases and J lost 3 bases. Looked up from germline, CDR1 is MGHRA and CDR2 is YSYEKL. The CDR3 spans 20 residues. The CDR3 spells CASSLYLTAGTSGRTDTQYF. CDR3 sequence (DNA): TGCGCCAGCAGCCTTTACCTTACCGCCGGGACTAGCGGGAGAACAGATACGCAGTATTTT.

The CDR3 sequence is CSSRVSQETQYF. CDR3 sequence (DNA): TGCAGCTCCAGGGTGAGCCAAGAGACCCAGTACTTC. The chain uses TRBV29-1 and TRBJ2-5; possibly TRBD1 for D (5 bases). The CDR3 contains 12 residues. Germline CDR1 reads SQVTM; CDR2 reads ANQGSEA. Between the trimmed V and J ends, which lost 8 bases and 1 base, there was a span of 11 bases.

This sequence joins TRBV5-1 and TRBJ1-2; D is possibly TRBD1 (5 bases). The length of the CDR3 is 15 residues. Trimming took 2 bases from V and 3 from J, leaving 14 bases between them. Germline CDR1 SGHRS, CDR2 YFSETQ. The CDR3, as DNA: TGCGCCAGCAGCTTCACTCAGGCGGGACACTATGGCTACACCTTC. Its translation: CASSFTQAGHYGYTF.

The table lists this clone with a few counts. The rearrangement links TRBV15 to TRBJ2-7; 11 bases map to TRBD1. CDR3 length: 16 amino acids. Germline trimming cut 3 bases from V and 6 bases from J; bases unmatched to any gene: 10. Germline V lookup: CDR1 LNHNV, CDR2 YYDKDF (reference sequence). This CDR3 reads CATSSGQGAREGEQYF. The CDR3 DNA reads TGTGCCACCAGCAGCGGACAGGGGGCGCGAGAGGGCGAGCAGTACTTC. The whole variable domain, filled in from reference TRBV15 and TRBJ2-7, reads DAMVIQNPRYQVTQFGKPVTLSCSQTLNHNVMYWYQQKSSQAPKLLFHYYDKDFNNEADTPDNFQSRRPNTSFCFLDIRSPGLGDTAMYLCATSSGQGAREGEQYFGPGTRLTVT.

The rearrangement links TRBV28 to TRBJ1-5, with no clear D. This CDR3 has 12 residues. Between the trimmed V and J ends, which lost 6 bases and 0 bases, there was a span of 3 bases. CDR1 and CDR2 from the germline V gene are MDHEN and SYDVKM. The CDR3 is CASSYSNQPQHF. The DNA of the CDR3 is TGTGCCAGCAGCTATAGCAATCAGCCCCAGCATTTT.

The J gene is TRBJ2-1, the V gene TRBV28; TRBD2 matches at 9 bases. CDR3 length: 15 amino acids. The V gene's germline CDR1 is MDHEN and CDR2 SYDVKM. The trim removed 4 bases at V and 6 bases at J, leaving 7 bases unmatched. Written as DNA, the CDR3 is TGTGCCAGCAGTTCCCTCTCTAGCGGGGCCAATGAGCAGTTCTTC. This codes for CASSSLSSGANEQFF.

This clone has just a few counts. The chain employs TRBV7-9 and TRBJ2-2; 10 positions agree with TRBD2. This CDR3 has 15 amino acids. J was trimmed by 5 bases and V by 5 bases; bases with no gene match: 5. Germline V lookup: CDR1 SEHNR, CDR2 FQNEAQ (reference sequence). The CDR3 loop reads CASSRGTSVTGELFF. The CDR3 DNA reads as TGTGCCAGCAGCCGGGGGACTAGCGTAACCGGGGAGCTGTTTTTT.

The CDR3 DNA is TGCGCCAGCAGCAATAAAGGCGGACTAGCGGGAGGGCCCGAGCAGTACTTC. This encodes CASSNKGGLAGGPEQYF. The rearrangement links TRBV5-1 to TRBJ2-7; 15 nucleotides match TRBD2. The germline CDR1 and CDR2 sequences are SGHRS and YFSETQ. V shed 4 bases, J shed 6 bases, and the junction held 11 bases outside the gene matches. This CDR3 region has 17 residues.

This clone has a single count. The gene calls are TRBV13 and TRBJ1-4; 10 bases match TRBD1. This CDR3 region has 11 residues. V lost 5 bases to trimming and J lost 14 bases; unmatched junction nucleotides: 2. Germline loops: CDR1 PRHDT, CDR2 FYEKMQ (reference sequence). CDR3 residues: CASSQGQGLFF. CDR3 bases: TGTGCCAGCAGCCAGGGACAGGGGCTGTTTTTT. Variable domain in full (rest from reference TRBV13 and TRBJ1-4): AAGVIQSPRHLIKEKRETATLKCYPIPRHDTVYWYQQGPGQDPQFLISFYEKMQSDKGSIPDRFSAQQFSDYHSELNMSSLELGDSALYFCASSQGQGLFFGSGTQLSVL.

The rearrangement uses TRBV3-1 (or the pseudogene TRBV3-2) and TRBJ2-3, with a possible D match to TRBD2 (6 bases). The V end was cut by 5 bases, the J end by 2 bases, with 11 bases between. Germline CDR1 reads LGHDT; CDR2 reads YNNKEL (reference sequence). This CDR3 contains 14 residues. The CDR3 coding sequence is TGTGCCAGCAGCATCCGGACTACCACAGATACGCAGTATTTT. Encoded protein: CASSIRTTTDTQYF.

The chain links TRBV27 to TRBJ2-2, with TRBD1 identical over 11 bases. Looked up from germline, CDR1 is MNHEY and CDR2 is SMNVEV (reference sequence). This CDR3 has 15 residues. V was clipped by 4 bases and J by 6 bases; unmatched bases: 4. CDR3 protein: CASSSRDRGSGELFF. For the CDR3, the DNA is TGTGCCAGCAGTTCCCGGGACAGGGGGTCCGGGGAGCTGTTTTTT.

The chain has TRBV28 and TRBJ1-5, with 8 positions matching TRBD1. CDR1 and CDR2 from the germline V gene are MDHEN and SYDVKM. J gave up 2 bases and V 2 bases, and 2 bases lay outside the gene matches. The CDR3 loop spans 15 amino acids. The CDR3 DNA reads TGTGCCAGCAGTTTACAGGGGGCGGGCAATCAGCCCCAGCATTTT. This sequence encodes CASSLQGAGNQPQHF. Filled out from reference TRBV28 and TRBJ1-5, the complete variable domain reads DVKVTQSSRYLVKRTGEKVFLECVQDMDHENMFWYRQDPGLGLRLIYFSYDVKMKEKGDIPEGYSVSREKKERFSLILESASTNQTSMYLCASSLQGAGNQPQHFGDGTRLSIL.

This clone turned up a few times. The chain couples TRBV11-2 to TRBJ2-2, with 8 positions matching TRBD2. Germline V gene lookup returns CDR1 SGHAT and CDR2 FQNNGV. The trim removed 1 base at V and 7 bases at J, leaving 5 bases unmatched. The length of the CDR3 is 15 residues. CDR3 protein: CASSLGSGMSGELFF. The DNA of the CDR3 is TGTGCCAGCAGCTTAGGTAGCGGGATGAGCGGGGAGCTGTTTTTT.

V is TRBV5-1 and J is TRBJ2-2, with 9 bases matching TRBD2. V lost 0 bases, J lost 3 bases, and 3 bases stayed unmatched. The CDR3 runs to 16 residues. CDR1 is SGHRS, CDR2 YFSETQ, per germline. The CDR3 is CASSLAASGDTGELFF. The CDR3 nucleotides are TGCGCCAGCAGCTTGGCGGCTAGCGGGGACACCGGGGAGCTGTTTTTT.